This is a list of T cell receptor beta chains from one sample in a study of T cell repertoires in cytomegalovirus infection. TCRdb fed the reads into MiXCR, producing one record per CDR3 protein. Here the sample spans hundreds of thousands of distinct CDR3 sequences, around 29% being singletons. Antigens of these TCRs are unknown. The material sequenced was cultured PBMCs, taken from culture after CMV antigen stimulation. Every receptor here comes from a human donor in good health (CMV status not recorded). Some clones in this sample may be carry-over from other donors' samples. Each CDR3 is given with its conserved first and last residue. Fields, in order: clone size, CDR3 length, J gene, D gene, V gene, CDR3 protein, CDR3 DNA. A D gene is named only where the DNA matches it firmly. A row's size may be missing; if present it is once, few, many or a size class.

clone_size: .
cdr3_length: 18
j_call: TRBJ2-1
d_call: TRBD1
v_call: TRBV7-8
cdr3_aa: CASSPDRGWLEGYNEQFF
cdr3_nt: TGTGCCAGCAGCCCGGACAGGGGATGGCTGGAGGGTTACAATGAGCAGTTCTTC

clone_size: .
cdr3_length: 14
j_call: TRBJ1-2
d_call: TRBD1
v_call: TRBV12-3/TRBV12-4
cdr3_aa: CASSTQGPYYGYTF
cdr3_nt: TGTGCCAGCAGTACACAGGGGCCTTACTATGGCTACACCTTC

clone_size: many
cdr3_length: 15
j_call: TRBJ2-2
d_call: .
v_call: TRBV7-8
cdr3_aa: CASSFTRISPGELFF
cdr3_nt: TGTGCCAGCAGCTTCACGAGAATATCTCCCGGGGAGCTGTTTTTT

clone_size: .
cdr3_length: 14
j_call: TRBJ1-2
d_call: .
v_call: TRBV20-1
cdr3_aa: CSAASPDPYYGYTF
cdr3_nt: TGCAGTGCCGCGAGCCCGGACCCCTACTATGGCTACACCTTC

clone_size: few
cdr3_length: 14
j_call: TRBJ1-6
d_call: .
v_call: TRBV5-4
cdr3_aa: CASSHQRDNSPLHF
cdr3_nt: TGTGCCAGCAGCCACCAACGGGATAATTCACCCCTCCACTTT

clone_size: .
cdr3_length: 14
j_call: TRBJ2-3
d_call: TRBD1
v_call: TRBV28
cdr3_aa: CASSPTGRTDTQYF
cdr3_nt: TGTGCCAGCAGCCCGACAGGGCGCACAGATACGCAGTATTTT

clone_size: once
cdr3_length: 16
j_call: TRBJ2-1
d_call: .
v_call: TRBV6-4
cdr3_aa: CASSEEGGGSYNEQFF
cdr3_nt: TGTGCCAGCAGTGAAGAGGGAGGAGGCTCCTACAATGAGCAGTTCTTC

clone_size: .
cdr3_length: 16
j_call: TRBJ1-3
d_call: .
v_call: TRBV5-4
cdr3_aa: CASSLQSAGRGNTIYF
cdr3_nt: TGTGCCAGCAGCCTCCAGTCGGCAGGGCGTGGAAACACCATATATTTT

clone_size: once
cdr3_length: 14
j_call: TRBJ2-7
d_call: .
v_call: TRBV7-2
cdr3_aa: CASSPGGTTYEQYF
cdr3_nt: TGTGCCAGCAGCCCCGGCGGCACCACCTACGAGCAGTACTTC

clone_size: .
cdr3_length: 12
j_call: TRBJ1-2
d_call: .
v_call: TRBV6-1
cdr3_aa: CASSEIGYGYTF
cdr3_nt: TGTGCCAGCAGTGAAATCGGGTATGGCTACACCTTC

clone_size: .
cdr3_length: 15
j_call: TRBJ2-2
d_call: .
v_call: TRBV19
cdr3_aa: CASNFLGVRTGELFF
cdr3_nt: TGTGCCAGTAATTTTTTAGGGGTTCGCACCGGGGAGCTGTTTTTT

clone_size: .
cdr3_length: 17
j_call: TRBJ1-5
d_call: TRBD1
v_call: TRBV4-2
cdr3_aa: CASSLGDSSYSNQPQHF
cdr3_nt: TGTGCCAGCAGCCTCGGGGACAGCTCTTATAGCAATCAGCCCCAGCATTTT

clone_size: .
cdr3_length: 13
j_call: TRBJ1-2
d_call: .
v_call: TRBV6-5
cdr3_aa: CASSPGRIYGYTF
cdr3_nt: TGTGCCAGCAGTCCGGGACGGATCTATGGCTACACCTTC

clone_size: .
cdr3_length: 13
j_call: TRBJ2-1
d_call: TRBD2
v_call: TRBV7-9
cdr3_aa: CASSRGGADEQFF
cdr3_nt: TGTGCCAGCAGCCGGGGGGGGGCGGATGAGCAGTTCTTC